Listed here is a single TCR beta chain. The CDR3 length is 13 residues. The germline CDR1 and CDR2 sequences are SGHRS and YFSETQ. V was shortened by 3 bases and J by 2 bases, with 7 bases between the two germline ends. The PCR contained 60 Vbeta and 13 Jbeta primers. Some clones are missing from TCRdb's copy, which holds only in-frame ones; the method was immunoSEQ multiplex PCR. The profile shows around 59,000 clones, around 83% of them singletons. The data are from a study of cytomegalovirus exposure and HLA in healthy donors. V is TRBV5-1 and J is TRBJ2-3; no reliable D call. The receptor comes from a human donor in good health. Sequenced input: PBMCs. The CDR3 region is CASSSDTTDTQYF. In nucleotides, the CDR3 is TGCGCCAGCAGCTCCGACACCACAGATACGCAGTATTTT.